This entry describes one TCR beta chain. The identical CDR3 is also encoded by other nucleotide sequences in the sample. Treatment described: randomized to nivolumab then ipilimumab (arm A) or the reverse (arm B). None of the patients previously received DNA-damaging chemotherapy. PBMC sorting kept live CD3+CD8+ cells without CD19 or CD56. The entry originates in a study of sequential checkpoint blockade in melanoma. Study in general: Maintenance nivolumab came after either treatment sequence.

Method: immunoSEQ multiplex PCR; TCRdb's copy keeps in-frame clones and lacks some. The data show 15,000 to 20,000 clones, around 75% seen once. The CDR3 sequence is 14 residues long. The J segment lost 0 bases and the V segment lost 5 bases, leaving 3 bases of the junction unmatched. From germline, CDR1 is SGHAT and CDR2 FQNNGV. The sequence was obtained from a human donor with melanoma. The sequencing used CD8+ T cells sorted from blood (inferred from file names), collected from a patient given nivolumab and ipilimumab in sequence. The V gene is TRBV11-2, the J gene TRBJ2-7; 8 bases match TRBD2. The CDR3 coding sequence is TGTGCCAGCAGCCTAAGCGGGGGCTCCTACGAGCAGTACTTC. Residues: CASSLSGGSYEQYF.